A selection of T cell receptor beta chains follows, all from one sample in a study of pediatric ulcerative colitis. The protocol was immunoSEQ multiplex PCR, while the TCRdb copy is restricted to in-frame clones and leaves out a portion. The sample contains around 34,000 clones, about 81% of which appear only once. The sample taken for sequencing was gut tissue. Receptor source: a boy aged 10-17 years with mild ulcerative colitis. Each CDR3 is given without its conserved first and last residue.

AWTRDGEETQY,TRBJ2-5,TRBV30
ASSDPSPGGGLAGGFTEYEQY,TRBJ2-7,TRBV6-4
AWSTGTGNSPLH,TRBJ1-6,TRBV30
ASSPRLAQETQY,TRBJ2-5,TRBV5-1
ASTQVWDTEAF,TRBJ1-1,TRBV5-6
ASSYSSEIEQF,TRBJ2-1,TRBV6-5
ASNQGSYEQY,TRBJ2-7,TRBV6-1
ASSEVADRGRDNYGYT,TRBJ1-2,TRBV6-1
SGGQGVSYEQY,TRBJ2-7,TRBV29-1
ASSDFGGGIQETQY,TRBJ2-5,TRBV2
AISEFSGGDTQY,TRBJ2-3,TRBV10-3
AISEASLLGYGYT,TRBJ1-2,TRBV10-3
ATSVRDPTDTQY,TRBJ2-3,TRBV15
AWSAGAGAF,TRBJ1-1,TRBV30
ASSSRTGYNEQF,TRBJ2-1,TRBV6-1
ASSIGLANEQF,TRBJ2-1,TRBV19
ASSYGTGVQETQY,TRBJ2-5,TRBV5-1
ASSPRRGGGVTDTQY,TRBJ2-3,TRBV7-9
ASSQWGRRNTEAF,TRBJ1-1,TRBV7-9
ASSLGRGEEGYT,TRBJ1-2,TRBV5-1
ASSGAPGQNTEAF,TRBJ1-1,TRBV10-2
ASSPGGRSF,TRBJ1-1,TRBV18
ASSMTGLGRTNEQF,TRBJ2-1,TRBV10-2
ASSLGPGRNQPQH,TRBJ1-5,TRBV5-8
SVGEVGYT,TRBJ1-2,TRBV29-1
AWSLSSNTEAF,TRBJ1-1,TRBV30
ASAYPTGEPLEQY,TRBJ2-7,TRBV11-2
ASGNFDTLYNSPLH,TRBJ1-6,TRBV12-5
ATQRRYEAF,TRBJ1-1,TRBV11-2
ASSLGTAYNSPLH,TRBJ1-6,TRBV5-8
ASKFTYRGKDGYT,TRBJ1-2,TRBV2
ASRGAGAGNYGYT,TRBJ1-2,TRBV27
ASSLGGYNSPLH,TRBJ1-6,TRBV5-1
ASSEAEDRGYNSPLH,TRBJ1-6,TRBV2
ASSNGVSRNQPQH,TRBJ1-5,TRBV19
ASSLRSITGSYNSPLH,TRBJ1-6,TRBV5-1
ASSTPGLAGSEQF,TRBJ2-1,TRBV7-8
ASSFPQTDEQY,TRBJ2-7,TRBV6-6
ASSLTRAVGETQY,TRBJ2-5,TRBV7-2
ASSPGIGGSPLH,TRBJ1-6,TRBV18
ASTGTSGGLQETQY,TRBJ2-5,TRBV9
ASSYSGQGVETQY,TRBJ2-5,TRBV6-5
ASSWGRGNAGELF,TRBJ2-2,TRBV7-8
ASSAYPAGAYNEQF,TRBJ2-1,TRBV9
ASSHYEQY,TRBJ2-7,TRBV2
ASSDSFNTEAF,TRBJ1-1,TRBV6-1
ASSAGQLIYSYEQY,TRBJ2-7,TRBV5-1
ASSWDRGLGTDTQY,TRBJ2-3,TRBV2
ASSLDRASEAF,TRBJ1-1,TRBV11-2
AWKGFNEQF,TRBJ2-1,TRBV30
ASSLLFPGELF,TRBJ2-2,TRBV27
AISDGRTSQPQH,TRBJ1-5,TRBV10-3
ATSLGQGYEQY,TRBJ2-7,TRBV15
ATSTGLGVEQY,TRBJ2-7,TRBV15
SVITRGTEAF,TRBJ1-1,TRBV29-1
ASSIRGTEAF,TRBJ1-1,TRBV19
ASSLRDKGQPQH,TRBJ1-5,TRBV5-6
ASSEALADGAEIGYT,TRBJ1-2,TRBV6-1
ASSLTGYNDGYT,TRBJ1-2,TRBV13
ASSPILSIGGATNEKLF,TRBJ1-4,TRBV18